These 14 T cell receptor beta chains were sequenced from one sample in a study of T cells in women clearing cervical HPV infection. Sequencing used immunoSEQ multiplex PCR; TCRdb keeps in-frame clones, though not all of them. This sample's table reports about 20,000 clones. The sequencing sample was made of blood buffy coat. The receptors come from a woman between 18 and 75 years old with a cervical HPV16 infection that either progressed to CIN3+ or cleared (not recorded which).

On this clone: The read stops 3 residues short of the end of the CDR3; the missing end is completed from the germline J gene. V usage is TRBV19 and J usage is TRBJ1-5; TRBD1 might be the D (6 bases). Germline assignment: CDR1 LNHDA and CDR2 SQIVND (reference sequence). The length of the CDR3 is 13 residues. V lost 5 bases to trimming and J lost 7 bases, with 12 bases between them. CDR3 DNA, as far as it was read: TGTGCCAGTAGTGAACAGGGACAACAGCCC. Translation gives CASSEQGQQP. The CDR3 reads in full as CASSEQGQQPQHF. The full variable domain, with the rest looked up from reference TRBV19 and TRBJ1-5, is DGGITQSPKYLFRKEGQNVTLSCEQNLNHDAMYWYRQDPGQGLRLIYYSQIVNDFQKGDIAEGYSVSREKKESFPLTVTSAQKNPTAFYLCASSEQGQQPQHFGDGTRLSIL.

Details on this clone: The read ends 3 residues shy of where the CDR3 ends; the end is completed using the germline J gene. The rearrangement links TRBV5-4 to TRBJ2-3; 13 bases agree with TRBD2. The CDR3 contains 16 residues. The germline gives CDR1 SGHNT, CDR2 YYREEE (reference sequence). V lost 3 bases and J lost 1; bases outside the gene matches: 2. CDR3 protein: CASSSTSGGGTDTQYF. CDR3 DNA, as far as it was read: TGTGCCAGCAGCTCAACTAGCGGGGGGGGCACAGATACG. Together with reference TRBV5-4 and TRBJ2-3, the CDR3 gives the full variable domain: ETGVTQSPTHLIKTRGQQVTLRCSSQSGHNTVSWYQQALGQGPQFIFQYYREEENGRGNFPPRFSGLQFPNYSSELNVNALELDDSALYLCASSSTSGGGTDTQYFGPGTRLTVL.

Turning to this clone: From the germline J gene comes the end of the CDR3, since the read stops 3 residues before it. This sequence joins TRBV2 and TRBJ1-3, with D possibly TRBD1 on 5 matching bases. CDR1 SNHLY and CDR2 FYNNEI come from the germline V gene. The CDR3 extends over 14 amino acids. Trimming shortened V by 6 bases and J by 4 bases, and 13 bases separated the two germline ends. CDR3 amino acids: CASRPVGGGNTIYF. CDR3 DNA, as far as it was read: TGTGCCAGCAGGCCCGTCGGGGGGGGAAACACC. The variable domain in full, with the rest retrieved from reference TRBV2 and TRBJ1-3, is EPEVTQTPSHQVTQMGQEVILRCVPISNHLYFYWYRQILGQKVEFLVSFYNNEISEKSEIFDDQFSVERPDGSNFTLKIRSTKLEDSAMYFCASRPVGGGNTIYFGEGSWLTVV.

Regarding this clone: The CDR3 end is not reached by the read, which stops 3 residues before it; the germline J gene fills it in. This chain uses TRBV4-1 with TRBJ1-1; D is unresolved. The CDR3 has 15 residues. Germline V gene sequence: CDR1 MGHRA, CDR2 YSYEKL. V lost 9 bases, J lost 1 base, and 18 bases lay in between. The CDR3 bases that were read are TGCGCCAGTGTTAAAGGTGGACTATCGAACACTGAA. Translating gives CASVKGGLSNTE. The CDR3 as a whole reads CASVKGGLSNTEAFF.

Notes on this clone: The read ends 3 residues shy of where the CDR3 ends; the end is completed using the germline J gene. J is TRBJ2-3 and V is TRBV11-2; TRBD2 matches 7 bases. The germline V gene has CDR1 SGHAT and CDR2 FQNNGV. The CDR3 extends over 15 amino acids. Trimming at V came to 5 bases and at J to 1 base, leaving 6 bases not matched to a gene. The sequenced part of the CDR3 DNA is TGTGCCAGCAGCACCGGACTAGGAGGCACAGATACG. This codes for CASSTGLGGTDT. The whole CDR3 protein is CASSTGLGGTDTQYF.

In the case of this clone: The read comes to an end 3 residues before the CDR3 does, leaving the germline J gene to fill in the end. The chain recombines TRBV7-2 with TRBJ2-3; weak D call: TRBD2 (7 bases). With 5 bases removed from V and 6 bases from J, the gap between germline ends came to 18 bases. Germline V gene lookup returns CDR1 SGHTA and CDR2 FQGNSA. The CDR3 sequence is 15 residues long. This CDR3 is CASSPGGGRADTQYF. CDR3 DNA (partial): TGTGCCAGCAGCCCTGGGGGGGGCCGGGCTGATACG.

As concerns this clone: The read comes to an end 3 residues before the CDR3 does, leaving the germline J gene to fill in the end. The chain recombines TRBV7-2 with TRBJ2-7; tentative D call: TRBD1 (6 bases). The V and J ends lost 4 bases and 2 bases respectively, with 15 bases between them. Germline V CDR1 and CDR2: SGHTA, FQGNSA. The CDR3 has 15 residues. The CDR3 spells CASSSYPDRTYEQYF. The sequenced part of the CDR3 DNA is TGTGCCAGCAGCTCGTACCCTGACAGGACCTACGAG.

Note on this clone: Read data end 3 residues before the CDR3 end; the end is taken from the germline J gene. This chain joins TRBV20-1 and TRBJ2-5; possible D gene TRBD2, 5 bases. V dropped 6 bases and J dropped 4 bases, with 15 bases sitting between them. The CDR3 sequence is 13 residues long. Germline values: CDR1 DFQATT, CDR2 SNEGSKA (reference sequence). The part of the CDR3 DNA that was read is TGCAGTGCCCCAAGCGGAGTGGGAGAGACC. Its protein is CSAPSGVGET. The CDR3 in its entirety is CSAPSGVGETQYF.

As regards this clone: The read is 3 residues too short to cover the CDR3 end, so that end is filled in from the germline J gene. This chain uses TRBV6-2 or TRBV6-3 with TRBJ1-5; weak D call: TRBD1 (5 bases). The CDR3 sequence is 14 residues long. V lost 2 bases and J 5 bases, leaving 10 bases between the germline ends. Germline CDR1 MNHEY, CDR2 SVGEGT. The CDR3: CASSYTQVYQPQHF. The part of the CDR3 DNA that was read is TGTGCCAGCAGTTACACACAGGTTTATCAGCCC.

Details on this clone: Read sequence stops 3 residues before the CDR3 end, and the germline J gene provides the missing end. This chain links TRBV18 with TRBJ1-6; TRBD1 aligns across 11 bases. Trimming at V came to 6 bases and at J to 7 bases, leaving 5 bases not matched to a gene. The germline V gene encodes CDR1 KGHSH and CDR2 LQKENI. This CDR3 has 15 amino acids. CDR3 region: CASSDRGLENSPLHF. CDR3 bases read: TGTGCCAGCTCGGACAGGGGGCTTGAAAATTCACCC. Based on the CDR3 plus reference TRBV18 and TRBJ1-6, the full variable domain is NAGVMQNPRHLVRRRGQEARLRCSPMKGHSHVYWYRQLPEEGLKFMVYLQKENIIDESGMPKERFSAEFPKEGPSILRIQQVVRGDSAAYFCASSDRGLENSPLHFGNGTRLTVT.

To note about this clone: The sequence runs out 3 residues before the end of the CDR3; the remainder is reconstructed from the germline J gene. The rearrangement joins TRBV6-4 to TRBJ2-2, with D perhaps matching TRBD2 (6 bases). This CDR3 is built from 14 residues. V was shortened by 6 bases and J by 8 bases, with 16 bases between the two germline ends. Germline V lookup: CDR1 MRHNA, CDR2 SNTAGT. CDR3 sequence reads: CASSEWDSKGELFF. The sequenced part of the CDR3 DNA is TGTGCCAGCAGCGAATGGGACTCAAAGGGGGAG.

Remarks on this clone: The read stops 3 residues short of the end of the CDR3; the missing end is completed from the germline J gene. V usage is TRBV7-2 and J usage is TRBJ2-4, with 7 bases aligning to TRBD1. V shed 5 bases and J 3 bases; nucleotides not matched to a gene: 4. Germline CDR1 reads SGHTA; CDR2 reads FQGNSA. This CDR3 spans 14 amino acids. The CDR3 loop is CASSPGTDKNIQYF. The covered CDR3 bases are TGTGCCAGCAGCCCCGGGACAGACAAAAACATT.

Comments on this clone: Read data end 3 residues before the CDR3 end; the end is taken from the germline J gene. The genes are TRBV6-2 or TRBV6-3 and TRBJ2-5; D possibly corresponds to TRBD1 (5 bases). Germline values: CDR1 MNHEY, CDR2 SVGEGT. With 5 bases removed from V and 2 bases from J, the gap between germline ends came to 6 bases. The CDR3 totals 12 residues. The CDR3 bases that were read are TGTGCCAGCAGTCAGGGACAAGAGACC. It specifies CASSQGQET. The full CDR3 sequence reads CASSQGQETQYF.

Here the CDR3 reads CAWSTGTGGYGYTF. The CDR3 bases that were read are TGTGCCTGGAGTACCGGGACAGGGGGATATGGC. The chain employs TRBV30 and TRBJ1-2; the match to TRBD1 covers 11 bases. The read falls 3 residues short of the CDR3 end, and the missing part is taken from the germline J gene. The CDR3 runs 14 residues. V shed 2 bases and J 5 bases; nucleotides not matched to a gene: 4. Germline CDR1 GTSNPN, CDR2 SVGIG (reference sequence).